Sequencing of this T cell receptor beta chain was carried out in a study of CD4+ T cells in melanoma. Measured with immunoSEQ multiplex PCR; TCRdb has only the in-frame clones, and not every one. The sample contains about 110,000 clones, 92% of which appear only once. A note on this clone: Its specificity is not known.

V was clipped by 7 bases and J by 4 bases, with 14 bases between them. Germline-derived CDR1 and CDR2 are SNHLY and FYNNEI. The CDR3 runs to 14 residues. Study-wide results and caveats: A reported correlation linked neoantigen-specific CD4+ T cells to CD8+, macrophage and B cell function.

The specimen was peripheral blood. The sequence came from a human donor with melanoma. The chain has TRBV2 and TRBJ1-3; D is uncertain. In DNA, the CDR3 is TGTGCCAGCACCCTGTATAGCTCAGGAAACACCATATATTTT. It encodes CASTLYSSGNTIYF.